Sample share makes the clone carrying this T cell receptor (beta chain) medium-sized. Its antigen remains unknown. The sample comes from a study of response to subunit inactivated influenza vaccine. Study-wide findings and caveats: Few new T cells, the authors suggested, are recruited by each seasonal influenza vaccination.

One entry per CDR3 protein, called by TCRdb with MiXCR from the RT-PCR reads. This sample carries about 160,000 distinct CDR3 sequences, roughly 11% of them seen once, and the ten largest clones take around an eighth. The TCR sequence derives from a man aged 50 to 59 who received an inactivated influenza vaccine. The source was non-naive T cells sorted from PBMCs, collected around seven weeks after vaccination.

DNA of the CDR3: TGTGCCAGCAGCTTAGTATCGACACCCGCTGAGACCGGGGAGCTGTTTTTT. Translation gives CASSLVSTPAETGELFF. This chain joins TRBV7-8 and TRBJ2-2; D ambiguous. Germline CDR1 reads SGHVS; CDR2 reads FQNEAQ. Trimming took 1 base from V and 5 from J, leaving 17 bases between them. The length of the CDR3 is 17 residues.